Listed here are 24 T cell receptor beta chains from one sample, sequenced in a study of radiotherapy plus CTLA-4 blockade in lung cancer. Using immunoSEQ multiplex PCR, the repertoire was profiled, and TCRdb retains in-frame clones only, with some absent. Seen here are tens of thousands of clones, 70% to 80% observed once, and the top ten hold 6.5% to 9%. Sequences were derived from peripheral blood, sampled from a patient treated with radiotherapy plus ipilimumab. The receptors stem from a human donor with non-small cell lung cancer who had stable disease on radiotherapy plus ipilimumab.

The chain is built from TRBV9 and TRBJ1-6, with D possibly being TRBD1 (6 bases). Trimming cost V 4 bases and J 7 bases, with 24 bases left between them. CDR1 is SGDLS, CDR2 YYNGEE, per germline. This CDR3 spans 18 amino acids. The CDR3 nucleotides read TGTGCCAGCAGCTCCAGTGGGTTGAGGCAGGGGCGAAATTCACCCCTCCACTTT. Protein: CASSSSGLRQGRNSPLHF.

The chain employs TRBV7-7 and TRBJ1-4; 10 nucleotides agree with TRBD1. CDR3 length equals 13 residues. Germline CDR1 and CDR2: SSHAT and FNYEAQ (reference sequence). V lost 5 bases and J lost 8; bases outside the gene matches: 2. The CDR3 nucleotides read TGTGCCAGCAGCCAGGACAGGGGGGAAAAACTGTTTTTT. Encoded protein: CASSQDRGEKLFF.

The chain recombines TRBV10-1 with TRBJ2-1; 8 bases agree with TRBD2. This CDR3 contains 16 residues. V was clipped by 0 bases and J by 3 bases; unmatched bases: 4. Germline-derived CDR1 and CDR2 are WNHNN and SYGVQD (reference sequence). CDR3 sequence reads: CASSESTGGNYNEQFF. The CDR3 nucleotides are TGCGCCAGCAGTGAGTCGACGGGGGGGAACTACAATGAGCAGTTCTTC.

This rearrangement joins TRBV6-6 to TRBJ1-4; 10 positions agree with TRBD1. The V and J ends lost 10 bases and 4 bases, in that order; junction bases with no gene match: 9. The CDR3 has 15 residues. CDR1 and CDR2 from the germline V gene are MNHNY and SVGAGI (reference sequence). In DNA, the CDR3 is TGTGCCACCAACCCGGGACAGGGGATTAATGAAAAACTGTTTTTT. The encoded protein is CATNPGQGINEKLFF.

This chain uses TRBV20-1 with TRBJ1-1; no firm D call. Looked up from germline, CDR1 is DFQATT and CDR2 is SNEGSKA (reference sequence). The CDR3 totals 11 residues. V was cut by 0 bases and J by 4 bases, with 3 bases left in between. Here the CDR3 reads CSAREATEAFF. In DNA, the CDR3 is TGCAGTGCTAGAGAAGCCACTGAAGCTTTCTTT.

This clone was detected once. This sequence joins TRBV7-2 and TRBJ1-2; 7 nucleotides match TRBD1. Per germline, CDR1 SGHTA and CDR2 FQGNSA. The CDR3 runs 15 residues. The junction had 7 bases not matched to a gene; V was cut back by 0 bases and J by 6 bases. DNA of the CDR3: TGTGCCAGCAGCTTAGCCCTCCCAGGGGGAGATGGCTACACCTTC. Its protein product is CASSLALPGGDGYTF.

The chain employs TRBV28 and TRBJ2-2; TRBD2 matches 11 bases. The germline V gene encodes CDR1 MDHEN and CDR2 SYDVKM. The J segment lost 2 bases and the V segment lost 2 bases, leaving 4 bases of the junction unmatched. The CDR3 totals 17 residues. In DNA, the CDR3 is TGTGCCAGCAGTTTACCCACTAGCGGGGGAAACACCGGGGAGCTGTTTTTT. Protein product: CASSLPTSGGNTGELFF.

On this clone: Relative to the germline gene, one junction end is altered; a read error may explain this. The rearrangement uses TRBV25-1 and TRBJ1-1, with D tentatively TRBD1 (5 bases). Germline V gene data show CDR1 as MGHDK and CDR2 as SYGVNS. The CDR3 is 12 amino acids. The CDR3 protein is CASSGPGPQVVF. The CDR3 DNA sequence: TGTGCCAGCAGTGGGCCGGGACCCCAGGTTGTGTTT.

In its sample, this clone was seen a few times. The chain is built from TRBV6-4 and TRBJ1-1, with D perhaps TRBD1 (6 bases). This CDR3 region has 15 residues. CDR1 is MRHNA and CDR2 is SNTAGT in the germline V gene. Deletions cut 6 bases from V and 4 bases from J, with 18 bases between. The CDR3 sequence is CASRSLGGGGTEAFF. CDR3 DNA sequence: TGTGCCAGCAGGAGCCTGGGAGGGGGGGGCACTGAAGCTTTCTTT.

Remarks on this clone: The junction departs from the called germline gene at one end, perhaps through a read error. This specimen includes other DNA sequences encoding the same CDR3. The J gene is TRBJ2-2, the V gene TRBV15; TRBD2 aligns across 11 bases. Germline CDR1 and CDR2: LNHNV and YYDKDF (reference sequence). The CDR3 has 15 residues. The CDR3 DNA reads TGCGCCACAAGTAGCGGGGGGGCGAACACCGGGGAGCTGTTTTTT. The encoded protein is CATSSGGANTGELFF. Variable domain in full (rest from reference TRBV15 and TRBJ2-2): DAMVIQNPRYQVTQFGKPVTLSCSQTLNHNVMYWYQQKSSQAPKLLFHYYDKDFNNEADTPDNFQSRRPNTSFCFLDIRSPGLGDTAMYLCATSSGGANTGELFFGEGSRLTVL.

This chain joins TRBV9 and TRBJ1-2; 11 bases are a match to TRBD1. After removal of 0 bases from V and 8 bases from J, the junction contained 6 bases not matched to a gene. This CDR3 has 15 amino acids. Germline V gene lookup returns CDR1 SGDLS and CDR2 YYNGEE. The CDR3 reads CASSVATGQGGGYTF. Here the CDR3 DNA reads TGTGCCAGCAGCGTAGCAACGGGACAGGGGGGAGGCTACACCTTC. The whole variable domain, filled in from reference TRBV9 and TRBJ1-2, reads DSGVTQTPKHLITATGQRVTLRCSPRSGDLSVYWYQQSLDQGLQFLIQYYNGEERAKGNILERFSAQQFPDLHSELNLSSLELGDSALYFCASSVATGQGGGYTFGSGTRLTVV.

The V and J genes are TRBV6-6 and TRBJ1-6; tentatively, D is TRBD1 (5 bases). Per germline, CDR1 MNHNY and CDR2 SVGAGI (reference sequence). The CDR3 runs 14 residues. The ends were cut back, 6 bases at V and 7 bases at J, with 13 bases in the middle. The CDR3 nucleotides are TGTGCCAGCAGCCTCCTGGGGGTCAATTCACCCCTCCACTTT. Protein product: CASSLLGVNSPLHF.

This clone has a handful of counts. The chain joins TRBV19 to TRBJ1-5; 8 nucleotides align to TRBD1. The CDR3 consists of 17 residues. Germline-derived CDR1 and CDR2 are LNHDA and SQIVND (reference sequence). With 1 base clipped from V and 5 bases from J, the junction kept 10 bases outside the gene matches. The CDR3 reads CASSIVDGTGTDQPQHF. The CDR3 nucleotides read TGTGCCAGTAGTATAGTCGACGGGACAGGTACGGATCAGCCCCAGCATTTT.

The chain employs TRBV5-6 and TRBJ1-1; D gene ambiguous. There are 14 residues in the CDR3. Trimming took 4 bases from V and 1 from J, leaving 11 bases between them. CDR1 is SGHDT, CDR2 YYEEEE, per germline. The CDR3: CASSPRLRNTEAFF. The CDR3 DNA sequence: TGTGCCAGCAGCCCCAGGTTGAGGAACACTGAAGCTTTCTTT.

The V gene is TRBV6-1, the J gene TRBJ1-1, with D possibly TRBD1 on 6 matching bases. The V end lost 7 bases, the J end lost 1 base, and 13 bases lay between the germline ends. Germline V gene lookup returns CDR1 MNHNS and CDR2 SASEGT. CDR3 length: 14 amino acids. In DNA, the CDR3 is TGTGCCAGCACCCCGGGACATCAGAACACTGAAGCTTTCTTT. Translated, it gives CASTPGHQNTEAFF.

This clone was counted a single time. This chain joins TRBV5-1 and TRBJ2-2; D might be TRBD1 (6 bases). V was trimmed by 0 bases and J by 2 bases, leaving 8 bases between them. The CDR3 has 15 amino acids. The germline gives CDR1 SGHRS, CDR2 YFSETQ. CDR3 in amino acids: CASSLGTVNTGELFF. In nucleotides, the CDR3 is TGCGCCAGCAGCTTGGGGACAGTAAACACCGGGGAGCTGTTTTTT.

CDR3 bases: TGTGCCAGCACCGGGTGGGGCAATCAGCCCCAGCATTTT. Translated, it gives CASTGWGNQPQHF. V gene TRBV6-1 combines with J gene TRBJ1-5; no clear D gene. Trimming took 7 bases from V and 2 from J, leaving 9 bases between them. Germline-derived CDR1 and CDR2 are MNHNS and SASEGT. This CDR3 spans 13 amino acids.

In its sample, this clone was seen a few times. The chain carries TRBV4-1 and TRBJ2-7; 10 bases fit TRBD2. From germline, CDR1 is MGHRA and CDR2 YSYEKL. Losses at the gene ends were 1 base for V and 0 bases for J; bases not matched to a gene: 3. This CDR3 spans 16 amino acids. CDR3 sequence: CASSQVRTSGSYEQYF. Written as DNA, the CDR3 is TGCGCCAGCAGCCAAGTTAGGACTAGCGGCTCCTACGAGCAGTACTTC.

The chain is built from TRBV4-3 and TRBJ1-2; no clear D. Germline lookup yields CDR1 LGHNA and CDR2 YSLEER. This CDR3 has 14 residues. V lost 0 bases, J lost 2 bases, and 7 bases lay in between. CDR3 bases: TGCGCCAGCAGCCAAGATATTCAGAACTATGGCTACACCTTC. Amino acids: CASSQDIQNYGYTF.

This clone has a handful of counts. CDR3 sequence: CASESVGSPLHF. As DNA, the CDR3 is TGTGCCAGTGAATCCGTGGGGTCACCCCTCCACTTT. The rearrangement links TRBV19 to TRBJ1-6, with D hard to call. CDR1 and CDR2 (germline): LNHDA, SQIVND (reference sequence). CDR3 length: 12 residues. V dropped 8 bases and J dropped 10 bases, with 12 bases sitting between them.

J is TRBJ2-7 and V is TRBV2; D perhaps matches TRBD1 (5 bases). CDR1 and CDR2 from the germline V gene are SNHLY and FYNNEI. CDR3 length: 12 amino acids. Trimming cost V 7 bases and J 3 bases, with 10 bases left between them. The CDR3 DNA reads as TGTGCCAGCAAAGGGGCGAGCTACGAGCAGTACTTC. Translation gives CASKGASYEQYF.

For this clone: This specimen includes other DNA sequences encoding the same CDR3. The genes are TRBV7-9 and TRBJ1-6, with 7 bases that match TRBD1. With 11 bases clipped from V and 10 bases from J, the junction kept 14 bases outside the gene matches. CDR3 size: 14 residues. Germline CDR1 and CDR2: SEHNR and FQNEAQ (reference sequence). The CDR3 DNA sequence: TGTGCCGTCCCAGGGGGGCCGGGCGGATCACCCCTCCACTTT. Protein: CAVPGGPGGSPLHF.

This chain links TRBV30 with TRBJ1-1, with TRBD1 as a possible D gene (5 bases). Looked up from germline, CDR1 is GTSNPN and CDR2 is SVGIG (reference sequence). The CDR3 sequence is 14 residues long. Between the trimmed V and J ends, which lost 6 bases and 7 bases, there was a span of 21 bases. CDR3 amino acids: CACPDSRQIYEAFF. Written as DNA, the CDR3 is TGTGCCTGCCCCGACAGTAGACAAATATATGAAGCTTTCTTT.

The chain uses TRBV29-1 and TRBJ2-3; D might be TRBD1 (7 bases). The CDR3 extends over 13 amino acids. Germline assignment: CDR1 SQVTM and CDR2 ANQGSEA. Trimming shortened V by 4 bases and J by 2 bases, and 10 bases separated the two germline ends. CDR3 coding DNA: TGCAGCGTTGGACAGGGACTCACAGATACGCAGTATTTT. This translates into CSVGQGLTDTQYF.